The next 10 T cell receptor beta chains were all read from a single sample in a study of cytomegalovirus exposure and HLA in healthy donors. TCRdb's table, derived via immunoSEQ multiplex PCR, lists solely in-frame clones and lacks some. Here the sample spans about 65,000 clones, just over 90% being singletons. Sequenced material: PBMCs. The receptors were sampled from a woman between 18 and 29 years old in good health and CMV-seronegative.

J is TRBJ2-2 and V is TRBV18; 12 positions agree with TRBD2. Looked up from germline, CDR1 is KGHSH and CDR2 is LQKENI. V lost 4 bases, J lost 3 bases, and 3 bases stayed unmatched. The CDR3 sequence is 16 residues long. The CDR3 spells CASSQTSGGHTGELFF. The CDR3 DNA reads TGTGCCAGCTCACAGACTAGCGGGGGACACACCGGGGAGCTGTTTTTT. The full variable domain, in which reference TRBV18 and TRBJ2-2 provide the parts outside the CDR3, is NAGVMQNPRHLVRRRGQEARLRCSPMKGHSHVYWYRQLPEEGLKFMVYLQKENIIDESGMPKERFSAEFPKEGPSILRIQQVVRGDSAAYFCASSQTSGGHTGELFFGEGSRLTVL.

J is TRBJ1-6 and V is TRBV4-1, with TRBD1 matching over 10 bases. V lost 3 bases and J lost 4; bases outside the gene matches: 0. The germline CDR1 and CDR2 sequences are MGHRA and YSYEKL. The CDR3 has 15 residues. The DNA of the CDR3 is TGCGCCAGCAGCCAGGGACAGGGGTATAATTCACCCCTCCACTTT. This translates into CASSQGQGYNSPLHF.

The chain joins TRBV11-2 to TRBJ2-7, with TRBD2 as a possible D gene (5 bases). Germline V gene sequence: CDR1 SGHAT, CDR2 FQNNGV. Trimming took 5 bases from V and 0 from J, leaving 20 bases between them. The CDR3 loop spans 17 amino acids. The CDR3 spells CASSPYGRGLRSYEQYF. CDR3 in DNA: TGTGCCAGCAGCCCGTACGGACGCGGGTTACGCTCCTACGAGCAGTACTTC.

V usage is TRBV7-3 and J usage is TRBJ1-1, with D hard to call. CDR1 and CDR2 (germline): SGHTA, FQGTGA. This CDR3 contains 13 residues. The V gene lost 3 bases and the J gene lost 1 base, with 6 bases spanning the gap. CDR3 nucleotides: TGTGCCAGCAGCTTGAGAAAGAACACTGAAGCTTTCTTT. It specifies CASSLRKNTEAFF. Full variable domain (missing parts from reference TRBV7-3 and TRBJ1-1): GAGVSQTPSNKVTEKGKYVELRCDPISGHTALYWYRQSLGQGPEFLIYFQGTGAADDSGLPNDRFFAVRPEGSVSTLKIQRTERGDSAVYLCASSLRKNTEAFFGQGTRLTVV.

The genes are TRBV7-9 and TRBJ2-3, with 9 positions matching TRBD1. CDR1 SEHNR and CDR2 FQNEAQ come from the germline V gene (reference sequence). The CDR3 length is 16 residues. J gave up 2 bases and V 2 bases, and 5 bases lay outside the gene matches. The CDR3 sequence: CASSLSGTGSTDTQYF. The CDR3 DNA reads as TGTGCCAGCAGCTTATCCGGGACAGGGTCCACAGATACGCAGTATTTT.

The chain carries TRBV19 and TRBJ1-2; the D gene is possibly TRBD1 (5 bases). CDR3 length: 12 residues. V gave up 7 bases and J gave up 7 bases, with 13 bases separating them. Germline V gives CDR1 LNHDA, CDR2 SQIVND (reference sequence). The chain's CDR3 is CASTPGLGGYTF. CDR3 nucleotides: TGTGCCAGTACCCCGGGACTGGGTGGCTACACCTTC.

This clone has only a few counts. The rearrangement uses TRBV6-5 and TRBJ2-7; 7 bases match TRBD1. J gave up 7 bases and V 0 bases, and 0 bases lay outside the gene matches. Germline V gene data show CDR1 as MNHEY and CDR2 as SVGAGI. The CDR3 is 12 amino acids. CDR3 bases: TGTGCCAGCAGTTACTCGACAGGGGAGCAGTACTTC. It is translated as CASSYSTGEQYF.

V gene TRBV5-1 combines with J gene TRBJ2-7; 8 nucleotides match TRBD1. Losses at the gene ends were 4 bases for V and 5 bases for J; bases not matched to a gene: 5. This CDR3 is built from 13 residues. Germline-derived CDR1 and CDR2 are SGHRS and YFSETQ. In DNA form, the CDR3 reads TGCGCCAGCAGCATACCGACAGGGGACGAGCAGTACTTC. Amino acid sequence: CASSIPTGDEQYF.

A single count supports this clone. The chain recombines TRBV4-1 with TRBJ1-4, with D possibly being TRBD1 (5 bases). The germline CDR1 and CDR2 sequences are MGHRA and YSYEKL. The CDR3 contains 17 residues. The V gene lost 1 base and the J gene lost 5 bases, with 17 bases spanning the gap. DNA for the CDR3: TGCGCCAGCAGCCAAGGGGCTCAGACAGCAGGCAATGAAAAACTGTTTTTT. Its translation: CASSQGAQTAGNEKLFF.

The V gene is TRBV5-5, the J gene TRBJ2-7; 8 bases agree with TRBD1. Trimming removed 2 bases from V and 3 bases from J; junction bases left unmatched: 10. The CDR3 is made up of 16 amino acids. Germline loops: CDR1 SGHKS, CDR2 YYEKEE (reference sequence). The CDR3 is CASSFLHSTGDYEQYF. DNA for the CDR3: TGTGCCAGCAGCTTTTTGCATTCGACAGGGGACTACGAGCAGTACTTC.